This T cell receptor beta chain was obtained from a study of CD8+ T cells in alopecia areata. The wider study: Twice daily, treated patients received 5 to 10 mg of oral tofacitinib.

This clone was recorded many times. After isolation, RNA underwent reverse transcription to generate cDNA as the sequencing template. This table comes from immunoSEQ multiplex PCR, and its TCRdb copy is limited to in-frame clones, with some not included. Of 79,000 or so clones listed, roughly 70% are singletons. The CDR3 is 14 residues long. Treatment here: oral pan-JAK inhibitor, 5-10 mg twice daily. Obtained from alopecia areata patients were lesional scalp punch biopsies along with peripheral blood. Cell sorting on a FACSAria was used to separate CD4+ and CD8+ T cells from the PBMCs. Sequenced material: CD8+ T cells sorted from blood, taken at week 24, from a patient treated with tofacitinib. V usage is TRBV21-1 and J usage is TRBJ1-2; the table names TRBD1, a call not compared with the DNA. TRBV21-1 constitutes a pseudogene. The sequence was obtained from a human donor with alopecia areata. CDR3 nucleotide sequence: TGTGCCAGCAGCGCCCGACAGGGGCGGTATGGCTACACCTTC. It translates to CASSARQGRYGYTF.